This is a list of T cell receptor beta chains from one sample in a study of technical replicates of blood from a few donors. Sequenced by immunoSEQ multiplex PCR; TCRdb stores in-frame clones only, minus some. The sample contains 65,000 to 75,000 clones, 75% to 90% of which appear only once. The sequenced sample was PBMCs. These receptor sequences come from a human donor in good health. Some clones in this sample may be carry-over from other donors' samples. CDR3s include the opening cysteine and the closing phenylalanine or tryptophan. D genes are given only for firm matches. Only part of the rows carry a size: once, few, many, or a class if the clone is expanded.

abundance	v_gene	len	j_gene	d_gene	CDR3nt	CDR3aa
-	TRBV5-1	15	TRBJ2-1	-	TGCGCCAGCAGCTTGGGAGTGGGCAGAATCCATGAGCAGTTCTTC	CASSLGVGRIHEQFF
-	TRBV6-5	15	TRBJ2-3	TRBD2	TGTGCCAGCAGTCTAAGCGGGGGGGCCGTAGATACGCAGTATTTT	CASSLSGGAVDTQYF
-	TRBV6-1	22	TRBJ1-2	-	TGTGCCAGCAGTGAATTTTCAGACTCGCGGGGGGGCGATCGGGACGGGAACTATGGCTACACCTTC	CASSEFSDSRGGDRDGNYGYTF
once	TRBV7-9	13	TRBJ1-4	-	TGTGCCAGCAGCTTAGGGCAGGAGGGAAAACTGTTTTTT	CASSLGQEGKLFF
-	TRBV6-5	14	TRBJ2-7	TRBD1	TGTGCCAGCAGACCCAGACAGGGGTTCCACGAGCAGTACTTC	CASRPRQGFHEQYF
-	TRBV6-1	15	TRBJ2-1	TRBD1	TGTGCCAGCAGCGCGGACAGGGTAAGCTACAATGAGCAGTTCTTC	CASSADRVSYNEQFF
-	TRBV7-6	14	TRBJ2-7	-	TGTGCCAGCAGCCAGGAGGTACCGTTTTACGAGCAGTACTTC	CASSQEVPFYEQYF
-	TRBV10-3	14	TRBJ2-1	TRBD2	TGTGCCACGTTACAGACTAGCGGGGAAAATGAGCAGTTCTTC	CATLQTSGENEQFF
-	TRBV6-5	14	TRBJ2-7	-	TGTGCCAGCCGGAGGGGCCGGAAAATCTACGAGCAGTACTTC	CASRRGRKIYEQYF
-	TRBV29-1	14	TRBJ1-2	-	TGCAGCGCCCGGGATAGTCGGGGGGCGGGCGGCTACACCTTC	CSARDSRGAGGYTF
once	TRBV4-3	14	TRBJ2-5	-	TGCGCCAGCAGCCAAGATGCAGAACAAGAGACCCAGTACTTC	CASSQDAEQETQYF
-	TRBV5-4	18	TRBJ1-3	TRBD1	TGTGCCAGCAGCTTGGATGGACAGGGGACTGCCTCTGGAAACACCATATATTTT	CASSLDGQGTASGNTIYF
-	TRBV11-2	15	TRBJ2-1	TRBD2	TGTGCCAGCGTCTCCCTGGCGGGGGGGCTGCATGAGCAGTTCTTC	CASVSLAGGLHEQFF
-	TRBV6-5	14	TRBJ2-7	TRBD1	TGTGCCAGCAGTTACTCGACAGGGACCTACGAGCAGTACTTC	CASSYSTGTYEQYF
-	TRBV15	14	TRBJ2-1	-	TGTGCCACCAGCAGATACACAGGGGAGGATGCCCGCTTCTTC	CATSRYTGEDARFF